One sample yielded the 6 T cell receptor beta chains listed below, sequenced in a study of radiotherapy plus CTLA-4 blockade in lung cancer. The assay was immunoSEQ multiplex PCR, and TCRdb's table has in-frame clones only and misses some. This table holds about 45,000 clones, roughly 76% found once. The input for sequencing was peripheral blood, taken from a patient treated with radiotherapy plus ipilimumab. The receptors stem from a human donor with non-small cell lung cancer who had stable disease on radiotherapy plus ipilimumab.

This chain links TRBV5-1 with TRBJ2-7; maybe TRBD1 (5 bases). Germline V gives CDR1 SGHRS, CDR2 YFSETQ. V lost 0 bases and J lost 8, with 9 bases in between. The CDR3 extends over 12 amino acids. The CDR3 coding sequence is TGCGCCAGCAGCTTGGAGGACAAACAGCAGTACTTC. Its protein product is CASSLEDKQQYF.

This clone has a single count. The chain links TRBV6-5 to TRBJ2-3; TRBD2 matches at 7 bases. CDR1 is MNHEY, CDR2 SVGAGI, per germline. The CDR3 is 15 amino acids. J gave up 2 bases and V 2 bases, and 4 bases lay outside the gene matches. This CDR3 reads CASSYAGGTTDTQYF. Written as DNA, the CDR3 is TGTGCCAGCAGTTACGCCGGGGGGACCACAGATACGCAGTATTTT.

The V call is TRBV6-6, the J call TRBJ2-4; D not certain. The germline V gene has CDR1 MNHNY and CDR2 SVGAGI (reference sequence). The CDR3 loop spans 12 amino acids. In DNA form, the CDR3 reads TGTGGGGTAGGCCGTGTACAAAACATTCAGTACTTC. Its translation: CGVGRVQNIQYF.

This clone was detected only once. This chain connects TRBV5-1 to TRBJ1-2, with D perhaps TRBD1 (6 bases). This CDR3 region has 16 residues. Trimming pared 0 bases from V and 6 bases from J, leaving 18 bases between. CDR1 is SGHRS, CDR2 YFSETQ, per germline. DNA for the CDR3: TGCGCCAGCAGCTTGGTGCCGGGGGCCCCTGGGAATGGCTACACCTTC. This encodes CASSLVPGAPGNGYTF.

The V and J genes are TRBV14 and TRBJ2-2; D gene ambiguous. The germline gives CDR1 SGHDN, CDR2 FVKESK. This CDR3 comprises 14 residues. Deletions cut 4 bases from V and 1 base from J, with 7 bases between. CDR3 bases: TGTGCCAGCAGCCCATCCAAGAACACCGGGGAGCTGTTTTTT. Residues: CASSPSKNTGELFF.

CDR3 loop: CASSLVENSPLHF. The DNA of the CDR3 is TGTGCCAGCAGCTTAGTAGAAAATTCACCCCTCCACTTT. The chain uses TRBV7-6 and TRBJ1-6; no firm D call. The CDR3 extends over 13 amino acids. Germline values: CDR1 SGHVS, CDR2 FNYEAQ. Trimming removed 1 base from V and 7 bases from J, with 5 bases in between.